Each of the 26 T cell receptor beta chains below was sequenced from the same sample in a study of beta chain features in type 1 diabetes. Reverse transcribing all isolated RNA meant expressed TCRB transcripts were sequenced. Produced via immunoSEQ multiplex PCR; TCRdb's table is partial and in-frame only. Seen here are over 350,000 clones, roughly 16% observed once, and the top ten hold approximately 0.02%. What was sequenced was naive CD4+ T cells from blood. The receptors originated from a woman aged 18-29 years in good health.

This clone has a handful of counts. The rearrangement links TRBV30 to TRBJ2-7; possibly TRBD1 for D (5 bases). This CDR3 is built from 10 residues. CDR1 and CDR2 (germline): GTSNPN, SVGIG (reference sequence). Trimming left V 7 bases short and J 4 bases short, with 8 bases between. The CDR3 DNA follows: TGTGCCTACGGACATTACGAGCAGTACTTC. It yields the protein CAYGHYEQYF.

This clone appeared once. The chain recombines TRBV30 with TRBJ2-7; D ambiguous. Germline V CDR1 and CDR2: GTSNPN, SVGIG (reference sequence). V was clipped by 5 bases and J by 5 bases, with 13 bases between them. This CDR3 contains 12 residues. The CDR3 sequence is CAWDAGRDEQYF. In DNA, the CDR3 is TGTGCCTGGGACGCCGGCCGGGACGAGCAGTACTTC.

This clone has more than one count but fewer than ten. V gene TRBV29-1 combines with J gene TRBJ2-5; possibly TRBD2 for D (6 bases). V was cut by 4 bases and J by 5 bases, with 14 bases left in between. The CDR3 consists of 13 residues. Germline CDR1 reads SQVTM; CDR2 reads ANQGSEA. For the CDR3, the DNA is TGCAGCGTTGGGAGGGTCTCCGGGGAGACCCAGTACTTC. This translates into CSVGRVSGETQYF.

Of note for this clone: Other nucleotide sequences in the sample specify the same CDR3. The rearrangement uses TRBV2 and TRBJ1-2; D not certain. Germline V gene lookup returns CDR1 SNHLY and CDR2 FYNNEI. The CDR3 runs 12 residues. The V gene lost 2 bases and the J gene lost 8 bases, with 9 bases spanning the gap. CDR3 bases: TGTGCCAGCAGTGAAACGGGGTACGGCTACACCTTC. This encodes CASSETGYGYTF.

This chain links TRBV6-5 with TRBJ2-1; 9 nucleotides match TRBD2. Germline lookup yields CDR1 MNHEY and CDR2 SVGAGI. The CDR3 covers 15 residues. Trimming removed 0 bases from V and 7 bases from J; junction bases left unmatched: 4. In DNA form, the CDR3 reads TGTGCCAGCAGTTACTCGACTCTAGCGGGAAATGAGCAGTTCTTC. It specifies CASSYSTLAGNEQFF.

The chain links TRBV28 to TRBJ1-4, with a weak D call TRBD1 (5 bases). The V end was cut by 5 bases, the J end by 3 bases, with 13 bases between. From germline, CDR1 is MDHEN and CDR2 SYDVKM. The CDR3 loop spans 15 amino acids. CDR3 nucleotide sequence: TGTGCCAGCAGTCCCCCGGGACTGCCTAATGAAAAACTGTTTTTT. Protein sequence: CASSPPGLPNEKLFF.

The chain has TRBV18 and TRBJ2-7; 7 bases map to TRBD1. Looked up from germline, CDR1 is KGHSH and CDR2 is LQKENI. CDR3 size: 15 residues. V was pared by 3 bases and J by 3 bases, with 8 bases of the junction left unmatched. The CDR3 DNA reads TGTGCCAGCTCACCCGGGACAGCTCGTAGCTACGAGCAGTACTTC. This gives the protein CASSPGTARSYEQYF.

Only a few counts were recorded for this clone. V is TRBV6-5 and J is TRBJ2-7; 9 bases map to TRBD2. Trimming cost V 7 bases and J 1 base; bases outside gene matches: 5. CDR3 length: 14 amino acids. Per germline, CDR1 MNHEY and CDR2 SVGAGI. The CDR3 sequence is CASKPTSGSYEQYF. The CDR3 coding sequence is TGTGCCAGCAAGCCGACTAGCGGATCCTACGAGCAGTACTTC.

The chain couples TRBV7-2 to TRBJ2-5; 7 bases align to TRBD1. The CDR3 is made up of 14 amino acids. Germline loops: CDR1 SGHTA, CDR2 FQGNSA. V dropped 3 bases and J dropped 1; count of bases not matched to a gene: 2. The CDR3 DNA reads TGTGCCAGCAGCTTTACAGGGGTCCAAGAGACCCAGTACTTC. Its protein product is CASSFTGVQETQYF.

This clone has a handful of counts. This rearrangement joins TRBV2 to TRBJ2-3; D gene uncertain. In germline, CDR1 is SNHLY, CDR2 FYNNEI. The CDR3 is made up of 12 amino acids. Trimming stripped 6 bases from V and 4 bases from J, with 8 bases between. CDR3 sequence: CASRYEADTQYF. The CDR3, as DNA: TGTGCCAGCAGATACGAGGCAGATACGCAGTATTTT. Drawing the rest from reference TRBV2 and TRBJ2-3, the complete variable domain is EPEVTQTPSHQVTQMGQEVILRCVPISNHLYFYWYRQILGQKVEFLVSFYNNEISEKSEIFDDQFSVERPDGSNFTLKIRSTKLEDSAMYFCASRYEADTQYFGPGTRLTVL.

This clone was detected a few times. V is TRBV18 and J is TRBJ2-7, with 7 bases lining up with TRBD2. The length of the CDR3 is 16 residues. With 3 bases clipped from V and 2 bases from J, the junction kept 10 bases outside the gene matches. Germline V gene lookup returns CDR1 KGHSH and CDR2 LQKENI. The CDR3 nucleotides read TGTGCCAGCTCACCTAACCCGCTAGCGGAGACCTACGAGCAGTACTTC. It yields the protein CASSPNPLAETYEQYF.

This sequence joins TRBV28 and TRBJ1-2; D remains unclear. CDR1 and CDR2 from the germline V gene are MDHEN and SYDVKM. V was cut by 1 base and J by 3 bases, with 6 bases left in between. This CDR3 comprises 13 residues. Here the CDR3 DNA reads TGTGCCAGCAGTTTATTTGGGCACTATGGCTACACCTTC. Encoded protein: CASSLFGHYGYTF.

In this sample, this clone turned up a few times. The chain links TRBV5-6 to TRBJ2-7; maybe TRBD1 (5 bases). This CDR3 region has 15 residues. CDR1 is SGHDT and CDR2 is YYEEEE in the germline V gene. V was clipped by 5 bases and J by 1 base, with 16 bases between them. The CDR3 DNA reads TGTGCCAGCAGAGCCCAGGGTCGTGGGTCCTACGAGCAGTACTTC. This translates into CASRAQGRGSYEQYF. Supplemented by reference TRBV5-6 and TRBJ2-7, the full variable domain reads DAGVTQSPTHLIKTRGQQVTLRCSPKSGHDTVSWYQQALGQGPQFIFQYYEEEERQRGNFPDRFSGHQFPNYSSELNVNALLLGDSALYLCASRAQGRGSYEQYFGPGTRLTVT.

The rearrangement uses TRBV30 and TRBJ1-1, with D possibly matching TRBD1 (5 bases). The V gene's germline CDR1 is GTSNPN and CDR2 SVGIG (reference sequence). The CDR3 sequence is 12 residues long. V shed 2 bases and J shed 8 bases, with 12 bases lying between them. CDR3 region: CAWSPAGLEAFF. The CDR3 DNA follows: TGTGCCTGGAGTCCGGCAGGGCTAGAAGCTTTCTTT. The complete variable domain, with remaining parts taken from reference TRBV30 and TRBJ1-1, reads SQTIHQWPATLVQPVGSPLSLECTVEGTSNPNLYWYRQAAGRGLQLLFYSVGIGQISSEVPQNLSASRPQDRQFILSSKKLLLSDSGFYLCAWSPAGLEAFFGQGTRLTVV.

V is TRBV6-1 and J is TRBJ1-5; D uncertain. The V gene lost 4 bases and the J gene lost 0 bases, with 7 bases spanning the gap. CDR3 size: 14 residues. In germline, CDR1 is MNHNS, CDR2 SASEGT. CDR3 sequence: CASSGEVSNQPQHF. Here the CDR3 DNA reads TGTGCCAGCAGTGGGGAGGTTAGCAATCAGCCCCAGCATTTT.

This clone was found a few times. DNA of the CDR3: TGTGCCAGCGCAGCGTTATACGAGCAGTACTTC. Translation: CASAALYEQYF. The genes are TRBV28 and TRBJ2-7; D gene ambiguous. Trimming stripped 8 bases from V and 4 bases from J, with 9 bases between. Germline values: CDR1 MDHEN, CDR2 SYDVKM. The CDR3 runs 11 residues.

The chain links TRBV10-3 to TRBJ2-1, with TRBD2 matching over 10 bases. The V and J ends lost 7 bases and 0 bases, in that order; junction bases with no gene match: 3. CDR3 length equals 15 residues. CDR1 and CDR2 (germline): ENHRY, SYGVKD. CDR3 sequence reads: CAINRLAGSYNEQFF. The CDR3 DNA reads TGTGCCATCAATAGACTAGCGGGCTCCTACAATGAGCAGTTCTTC.

This clone was observed a handful of times. The chain links TRBV7-2 to TRBJ2-7; 8 bases are a match to TRBD2. After removal of 7 bases from V and 1 base from J, the junction contained 9 bases not matched to a gene. Germline values: CDR1 SGHTA, CDR2 FQGNSA. The CDR3 sequence is 15 residues long. CDR3 protein: CASTRAGAGSYEQYF. Written as DNA, the CDR3 is TGTGCCAGCACCCGAGCGGGGGCAGGGTCCTACGAGCAGTACTTC.

This clone was counted a few times. In nucleotides, the CDR3 is TGTGCCAGCTCACCAAAGGTGGCGGACTACGAGCAGTACTTC. Its translation is CASSPKVADYEQYF. V is TRBV18 and J is TRBJ2-7; D unclear. Germline V gene sequence: CDR1 KGHSH, CDR2 LQKENI. CDR3 size: 14 residues. Trimming pared 2 bases from V and 3 bases from J, leaving 11 bases between.

The chain uses TRBV12-1 and TRBJ2-4; the table assigns TRBD1, which was not confirmed against the DNA. TRBV12-1 is shown as a pseudogene. The CDR3 runs to 12 residues. This CDR3 reads CASSFLGPGRSF. DNA for the CDR3: TGTGCCAGCAGCTTCCTGGGGCCGGGCCGAAGTTTC.

The CDR3 DNA follows: TGTGCCAGCAGCTTAACTCCCAATGAGCAGTTCTTC. This sequence encodes CASSLTPNEQFF. The chain employs TRBV11-3 and TRBJ2-1; D is undetermined. The germline V gene has CDR1 SGHNT and CDR2 YENEEA. V was clipped by 2 bases and J by 6 bases, with 5 bases between them. The CDR3 spans 12 residues.

CDR3 residues: CASSRSGGVYNEQFF. As DNA, the CDR3 is TGTGCCAGCAGTCGTAGCGGGGGGGTCTACAATGAGCAGTTCTTC. The rearrangement links TRBV2 to TRBJ2-1, with 11 bases fitting TRBD2. V lost 5 bases and J lost 3; bases outside the gene matches: 3. Per the germline V gene, CDR1 is SNHLY and CDR2 is FYNNEI. This CDR3 has 15 residues.

This clone was found a few times. V is TRBV9 and J is TRBJ2-1, with 7 positions matching TRBD2. With V trimmed by 0 bases and J by 6 bases, 6 bases remained unmatched. Germline V gene data show CDR1 as SGDLS and CDR2 as YYNGEE. The CDR3 runs 15 residues. CDR3 in amino acids: CASSVGGRNLNEQFF. CDR3 nucleotides: TGTGCCAGCAGCGTAGGCGGGAGAAATCTCAATGAGCAGTTCTTC.

This clone was counted a few times. The sample contains more than one DNA sequence encoding this CDR3. The rearrangement links TRBV18 to TRBJ1-1; 10 nucleotides match TRBD1. J lost 4 bases, V lost 4 bases, and 3 bases had no gene match. CDR1 is KGHSH, CDR2 LQKENI, per germline. CDR3 size: 14 residues. This chain's CDR3 is CASSLGQGGTEAFF. The DNA of the CDR3 is TGTGCCAGCTCACTTGGACAGGGGGGCACTGAAGCTTTCTTT. The full variable domain, in which reference TRBV18 and TRBJ1-1 provide the parts outside the CDR3, is NAGVMQNPRHLVRRRGQEARLRCSPMKGHSHVYWYRQLPEEGLKFMVYLQKENIIDESGMPKERFSAEFPKEGPSILRIQQVVRGDSAAYFCASSLGQGGTEAFFGQGTRLTVV.

About this clone itself: Mismatch with germline at one junction end may stem from a read error. The chain recombines TRBV7-9 with TRBJ2-7; the D is unclear. CDR1 SEHNR and CDR2 FQNEAQ come from the germline V gene (reference sequence). CDR3 length equals 15 residues. The CDR3 nucleotides read TGTGCCAGCAGTTTAGGGTTGGCACAGCCTTACGAGCAGTACTTC. Amino acid sequence: CASSLGLAQPYEQYF. The full variable domain, with the rest looked up from reference TRBV7-9 and TRBJ2-7, is DTGVSQNPRHKITKRGQNVTFRCDPISEHNRLYWYRQTLGQGPEFLTYFQNEAQLEKSRLLSDRFSAERPKGSFSTLEIQRTEQGDSAMYLCASSLGLAQPYEQYFGPGTRLTVT.

The chain has TRBV6-5 and TRBJ2-7; D uncertain. V was shortened by 2 bases and J by 7 bases, with 12 bases between the two germline ends. The CDR3 has 13 amino acids. Germline V lookup: CDR1 MNHEY, CDR2 SVGAGI. CDR3 DNA sequence: TGTGCCAGCAGTTACGGCCAGGCTCATGAGCAGTACTTC. Its protein is CASSYGQAHEQYF.